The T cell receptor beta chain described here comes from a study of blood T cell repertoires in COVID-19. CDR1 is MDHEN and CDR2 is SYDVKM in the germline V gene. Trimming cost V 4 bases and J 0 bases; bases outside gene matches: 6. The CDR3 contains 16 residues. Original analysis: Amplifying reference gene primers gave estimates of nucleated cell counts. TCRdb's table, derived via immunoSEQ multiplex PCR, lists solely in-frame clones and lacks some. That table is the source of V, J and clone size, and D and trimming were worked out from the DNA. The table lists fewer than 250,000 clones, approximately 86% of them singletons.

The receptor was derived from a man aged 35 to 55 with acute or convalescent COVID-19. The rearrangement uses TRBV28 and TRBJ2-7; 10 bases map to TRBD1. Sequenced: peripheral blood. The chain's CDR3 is CASSSPGTGVSYEQYF. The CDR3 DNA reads TGTGCCAGCAGTTCCCCCGGGACAGGGGTCTCCTACGAGCAGTACTTC.